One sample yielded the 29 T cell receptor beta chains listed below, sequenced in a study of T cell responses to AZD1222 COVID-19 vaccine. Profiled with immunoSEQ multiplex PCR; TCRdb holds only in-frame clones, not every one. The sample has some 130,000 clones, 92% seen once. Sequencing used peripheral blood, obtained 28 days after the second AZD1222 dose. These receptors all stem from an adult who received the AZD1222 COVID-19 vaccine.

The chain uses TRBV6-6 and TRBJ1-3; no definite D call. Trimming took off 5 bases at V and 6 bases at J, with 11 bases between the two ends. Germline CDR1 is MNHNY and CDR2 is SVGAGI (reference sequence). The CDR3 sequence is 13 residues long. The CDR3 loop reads CASSPPGSNTIYF. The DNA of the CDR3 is TGTGCCAGCAGTCCCCCGGGGTCAAACACCATATATTTT.

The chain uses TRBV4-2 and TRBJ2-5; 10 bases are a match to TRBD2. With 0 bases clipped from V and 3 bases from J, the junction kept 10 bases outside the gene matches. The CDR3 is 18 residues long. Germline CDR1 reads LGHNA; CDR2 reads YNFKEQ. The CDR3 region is CASSQEVAGGPGEETQYF. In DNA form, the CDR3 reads TGTGCCAGCAGCCAAGAAGTAGCGGGAGGCCCGGGCGAAGAGACCCAGTACTTC.

DNA for the CDR3: TGCGCCAGCAGCTTGGCCGGCGGTCCCACAGATACGCAGTATTTT. Protein: CASSLAGGPTDTQYF. This chain connects TRBV5-1 to TRBJ2-3; no clear D gene. The ends were cut back, 0 bases at V and 2 bases at J, with 10 bases in the middle. Per the germline V gene, CDR1 is SGHRS and CDR2 is YFSETQ. The CDR3 has 15 amino acids.

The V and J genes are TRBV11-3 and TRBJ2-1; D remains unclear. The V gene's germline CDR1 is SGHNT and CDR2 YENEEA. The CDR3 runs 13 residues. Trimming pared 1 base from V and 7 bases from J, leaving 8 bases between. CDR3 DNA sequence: TGTGCCAGCAGCTTAGCGGCGGCAAATGAGCAGTTCTTC. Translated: CASSLAAANEQFF.

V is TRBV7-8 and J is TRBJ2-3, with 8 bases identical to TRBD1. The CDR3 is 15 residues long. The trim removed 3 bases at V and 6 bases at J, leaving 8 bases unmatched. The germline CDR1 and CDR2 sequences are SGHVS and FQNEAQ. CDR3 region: CASSFVQGARDTQYF. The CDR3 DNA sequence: TGTGCCAGCAGCTTTGTTCAGGGGGCGAGGGATACGCAGTATTTT. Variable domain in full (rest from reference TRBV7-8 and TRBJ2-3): GAGVSQSPRYKVAKRGQDVALRCDPISGHVSLFWYQQALGQGPEFLTYFQNEAQLDKSGLPSDRFFAERPEGSVSTLKIQRTQQEDSAVYLCASSFVQGARDTQYFGPGTRLTVL.

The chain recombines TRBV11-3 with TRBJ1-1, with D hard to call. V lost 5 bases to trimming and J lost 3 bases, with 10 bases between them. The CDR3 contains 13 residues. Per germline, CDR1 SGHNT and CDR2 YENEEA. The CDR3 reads CASSMDGYTEAFF. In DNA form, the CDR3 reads TGTGCCAGCAGCATGGACGGATACACTGAAGCTTTCTTT.

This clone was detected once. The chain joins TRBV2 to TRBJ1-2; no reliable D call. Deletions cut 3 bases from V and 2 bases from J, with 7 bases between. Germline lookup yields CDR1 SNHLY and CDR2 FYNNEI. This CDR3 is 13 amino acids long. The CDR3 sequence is CASSEEWNYGYTF. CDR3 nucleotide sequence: TGTGCCAGCAGTGAGGAGTGGAACTATGGCTACACCTTC. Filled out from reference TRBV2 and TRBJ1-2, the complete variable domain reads EPEVTQTPSHQVTQMGQEVILRCVPISNHLYFYWYRQILGQKVEFLVSFYNNEISEKSEIFDDQFSVERPDGSNFTLKIRSTKLEDSAMYFCASSEEWNYGYTFGSGTRLTVV.

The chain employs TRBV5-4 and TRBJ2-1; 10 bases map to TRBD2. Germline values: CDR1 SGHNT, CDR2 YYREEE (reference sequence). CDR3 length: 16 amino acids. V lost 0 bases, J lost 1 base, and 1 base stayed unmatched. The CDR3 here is CASSLGTSGSYNEQFF. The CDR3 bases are TGTGCCAGCAGCTTGGGGACTAGCGGTTCCTACAATGAGCAGTTCTTC.

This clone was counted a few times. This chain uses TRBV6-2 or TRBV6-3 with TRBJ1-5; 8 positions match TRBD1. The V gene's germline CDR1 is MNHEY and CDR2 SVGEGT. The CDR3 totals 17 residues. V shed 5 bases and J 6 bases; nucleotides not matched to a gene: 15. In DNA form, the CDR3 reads TGTGCCAGCAGTACGATCACGGGCAGGGGGCGATTTCAGCCCCAGCATTTT. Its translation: CASSTITGRGRFQPQHF.

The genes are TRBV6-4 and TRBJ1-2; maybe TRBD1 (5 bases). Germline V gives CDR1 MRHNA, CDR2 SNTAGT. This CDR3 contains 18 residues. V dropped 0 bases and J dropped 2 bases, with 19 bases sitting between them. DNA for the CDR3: TGTGCCAGCAGTGACTCGAAGGGGTACTTGGAGGTAAACTATGGCTACACCTTC. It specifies CASSDSKGYLEVNYGYTF.

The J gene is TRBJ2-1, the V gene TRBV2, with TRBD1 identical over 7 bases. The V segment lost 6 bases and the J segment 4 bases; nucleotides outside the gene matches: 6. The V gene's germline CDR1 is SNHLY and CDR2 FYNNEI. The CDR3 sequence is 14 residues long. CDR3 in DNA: TGTGCCAGCAGCCCAGGGGACAGTTACAATGAGCAGTTCTTC. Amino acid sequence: CASSPGDSYNEQFF.

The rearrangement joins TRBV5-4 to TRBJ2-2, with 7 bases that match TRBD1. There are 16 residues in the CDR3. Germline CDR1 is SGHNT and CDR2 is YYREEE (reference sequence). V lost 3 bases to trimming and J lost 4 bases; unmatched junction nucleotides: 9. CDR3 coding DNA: TGTGCCAGCAGCTCCCGGGGACAGAGCTTCACCGGGGAGCTGTTTTTT. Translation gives CASSSRGQSFTGELFF.

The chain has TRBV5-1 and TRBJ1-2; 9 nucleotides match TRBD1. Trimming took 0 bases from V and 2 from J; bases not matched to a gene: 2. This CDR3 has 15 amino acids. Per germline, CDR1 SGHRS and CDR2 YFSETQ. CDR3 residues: CASSLVGTGNYGYTF. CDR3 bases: TGCGCCAGCAGCTTGGTGGGGACAGGGAACTATGGCTACACCTTC.

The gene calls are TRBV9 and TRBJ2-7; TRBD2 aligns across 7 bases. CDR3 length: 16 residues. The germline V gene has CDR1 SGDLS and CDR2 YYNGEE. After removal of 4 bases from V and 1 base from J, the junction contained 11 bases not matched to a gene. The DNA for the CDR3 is TGTGCCAGCAGCCGAATAAGCGGGGCTTCGTCCTACGAGCAGTACTTC. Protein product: CASSRISGASSYEQYF.

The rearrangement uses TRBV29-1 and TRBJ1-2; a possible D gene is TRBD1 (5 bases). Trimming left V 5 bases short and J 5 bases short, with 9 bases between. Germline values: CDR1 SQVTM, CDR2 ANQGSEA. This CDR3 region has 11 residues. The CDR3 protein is CSVLGGYGYTF. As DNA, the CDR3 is TGCAGCGTTTTGGGGGGGTATGGCTACACCTTC.

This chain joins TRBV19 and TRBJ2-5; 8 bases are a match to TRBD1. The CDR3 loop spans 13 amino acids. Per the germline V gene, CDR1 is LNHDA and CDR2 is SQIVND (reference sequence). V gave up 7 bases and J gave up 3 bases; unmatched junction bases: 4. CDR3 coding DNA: TGTGCCAGTAAAGAGACAGGGGAAGAGACCCAGTACTTC. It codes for CASKETGEETQYF. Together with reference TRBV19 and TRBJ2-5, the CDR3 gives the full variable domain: DGGITQSPKYLFRKEGQNVTLSCEQNLNHDAMYWYRQDPGQGLRLIYYSQIVNDFQKGDIAEGYSVSREKKESFPLTVTSAQKNPTAFYLCASKETGEETQYFGPGTRLLVL.

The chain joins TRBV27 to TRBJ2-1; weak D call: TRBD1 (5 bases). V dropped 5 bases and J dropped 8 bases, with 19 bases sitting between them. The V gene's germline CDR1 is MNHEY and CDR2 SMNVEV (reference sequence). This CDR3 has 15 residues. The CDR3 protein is CASSPQARAPDEQFF. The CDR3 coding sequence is TGTGCCAGCAGTCCCCAGGCCAGGGCCCCGGATGAGCAGTTCTTC.

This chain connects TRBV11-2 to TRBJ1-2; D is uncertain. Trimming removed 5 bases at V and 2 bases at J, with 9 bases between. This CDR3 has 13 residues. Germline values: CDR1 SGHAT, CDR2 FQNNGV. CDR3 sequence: CASSPMTNYGYTF. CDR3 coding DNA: TGTGCCAGCAGCCCCATGACAAACTATGGCTACACCTTC.

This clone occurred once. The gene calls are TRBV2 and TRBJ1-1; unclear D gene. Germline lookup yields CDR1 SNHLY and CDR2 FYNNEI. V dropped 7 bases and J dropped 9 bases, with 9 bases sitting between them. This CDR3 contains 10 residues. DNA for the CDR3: TGTGCCAGCATCGCGGATAAAGCTTTCTTT. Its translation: CASIADKAFF.

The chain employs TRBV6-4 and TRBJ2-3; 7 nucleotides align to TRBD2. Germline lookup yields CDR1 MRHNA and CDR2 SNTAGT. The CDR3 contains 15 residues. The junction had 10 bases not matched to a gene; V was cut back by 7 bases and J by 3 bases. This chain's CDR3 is CASKERAGWTDTQYF. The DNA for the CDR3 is TGTGCCAGCAAAGAGAGAGCGGGATGGACAGATACGCAGTATTTT.

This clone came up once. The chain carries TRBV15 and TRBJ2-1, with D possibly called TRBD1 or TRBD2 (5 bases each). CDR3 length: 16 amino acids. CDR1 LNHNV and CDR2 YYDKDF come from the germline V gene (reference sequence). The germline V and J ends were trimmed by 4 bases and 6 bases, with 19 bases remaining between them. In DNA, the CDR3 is TGTGCCACCAGCACCGAGGGACCATCATGGACCAATGAGCAGTTCTTC. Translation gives CATSTEGPSWTNEQFF.

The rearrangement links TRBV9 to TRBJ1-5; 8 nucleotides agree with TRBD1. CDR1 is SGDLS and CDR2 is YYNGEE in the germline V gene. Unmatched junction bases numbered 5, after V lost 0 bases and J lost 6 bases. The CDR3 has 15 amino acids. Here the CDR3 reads CASSVAGGSGQPQHF. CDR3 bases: TGTGCCAGCAGCGTAGCAGGGGGCTCGGGTCAGCCCCAGCATTTT.

DNA of the CDR3: TGTGCCAGCAGTCCGGGGGGGACAGCAATCACAGATACGCAGTATTTT. It specifies CASSPGGTAITDTQYF. The chain recombines TRBV2 with TRBJ2-3, with D maybe TRBD2 (8 bases). This CDR3 is 16 amino acids long. Between the trimmed V and J ends, which lost 5 bases and 2 bases, there was a span of 17 bases. Germline V CDR1 and CDR2: SNHLY, FYNNEI.

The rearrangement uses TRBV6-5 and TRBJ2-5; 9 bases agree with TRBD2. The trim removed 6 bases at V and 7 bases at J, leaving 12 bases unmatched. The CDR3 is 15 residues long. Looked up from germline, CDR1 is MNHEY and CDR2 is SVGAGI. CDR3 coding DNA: TGTGCCAGCAGCAGAACCGGGACTAGCTCAACGACCCAGTACTTC. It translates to CASSRTGTSSTTQYF.

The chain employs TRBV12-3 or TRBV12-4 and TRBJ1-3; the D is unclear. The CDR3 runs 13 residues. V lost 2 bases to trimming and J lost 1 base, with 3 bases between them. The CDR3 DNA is TGTGCCAGCAGTTTAAGGTCTGGAAACACCATATATTTT. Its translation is CASSLRSGNTIYF.

The CDR3 is CASADTTNQPQHF. The CDR3 DNA is TGTGCCAGTGCCGACACCACCAATCAGCCCCAGCATTTT. The chain has TRBV19 and TRBJ1-5; D unclear. In germline, CDR1 is LNHDA, CDR2 SQIVND (reference sequence). Trimming took 8 bases from V and 3 from J, leaving 11 bases between them. This CDR3 is 13 amino acids long.

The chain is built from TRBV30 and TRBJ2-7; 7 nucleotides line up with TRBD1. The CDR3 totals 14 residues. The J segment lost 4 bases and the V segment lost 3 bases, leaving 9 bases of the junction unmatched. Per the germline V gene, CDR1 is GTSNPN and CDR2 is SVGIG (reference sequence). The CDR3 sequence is CAWRRGTAGYEQYF. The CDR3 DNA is TGTGCCTGGAGGAGAGGGACAGCTGGATACGAGCAGTACTTC.

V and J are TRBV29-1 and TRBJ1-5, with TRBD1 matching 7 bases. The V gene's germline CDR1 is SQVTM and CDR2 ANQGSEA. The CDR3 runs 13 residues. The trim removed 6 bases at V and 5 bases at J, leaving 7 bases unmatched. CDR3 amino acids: CSVCDRVDQPQHF. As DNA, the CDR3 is TGCAGCGTGTGCGACAGGGTCGATCAGCCCCAGCATTTT.

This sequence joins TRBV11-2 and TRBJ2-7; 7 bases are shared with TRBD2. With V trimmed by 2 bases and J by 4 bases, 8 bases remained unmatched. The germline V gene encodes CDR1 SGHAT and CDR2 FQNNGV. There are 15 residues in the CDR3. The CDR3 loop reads CASSLWASGKYEQYF. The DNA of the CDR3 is TGTGCCAGCAGCTTATGGGCTAGCGGAAAATACGAGCAGTACTTC. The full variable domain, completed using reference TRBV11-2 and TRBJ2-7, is EAGVAQSPRYKIIEKRQSVAFWCNPISGHATLYWYQQILGQGPKLLIQFQNNGVVDDSQLPKDRFSAERLKGVDSTLKIQPAKLEDSAVYLCASSLWASGKYEQYFGPGTRLTVT.